This passage covers 10 T cell receptor beta chains from one sample sequenced in a study of T cell responses to AZD1222 COVID-19 vaccine (dated by TCRdb to the early 2020s). What the time point label conveys for this sample: baseline before first vaccination. Receptor libraries were prepared by the immunoSEQ multiplex PCR assay. This is the immuneACCESS table as TCRdb keeps it, with only in-frame sequences that have V and J called. A part of the clones is gone; compared with another copy, unresolved V genes explain less than half, and the rest is unexplained. In this sample the table shows some 150,000 clones, over 75% of which occur a single time. The top ten constitute around 7.8% of the sample. The sequences come from peripheral blood, collected on day 0 of AZD1222 vaccination. Receptor source: an adult in good health.

The V and J genes are TRBV7-2 and TRBJ1-2; no clear D. V lost 4 bases, J lost 8 bases, and 14 bases lay in between. The germline V gene encodes CDR1 SGHTA and CDR2 FQGNSA. CDR3 length equals 13 residues. The CDR3 coding sequence is TGTGCCAGCAGCTCGGAGGCTGGAAGGGGCTACACCTTC. Translation gives CASSSEAGRGYTF.

V usage is TRBV30 and J usage is TRBJ1-6; D uncertain. The CDR3 has 15 amino acids. V dropped 6 bases and J dropped 0 bases, with 12 bases sitting between them. Per the germline V gene, CDR1 is GTSNPN and CDR2 is SVGIG (reference sequence). CDR3 nucleotides: TGTGCCTGCCTCTTCAAAAGCTCCTATAATTCACCCCTCCACTTT. As protein: CACLFKSSYNSPLHF.

The gene calls are TRBV27 and TRBJ1-3; 8 bases align to TRBD1. Germline CDR1 is MNHEY and CDR2 is SMNVEV (reference sequence). This CDR3 spans 18 amino acids. Losses at the gene ends were 1 base for V and 8 bases for J; bases not matched to a gene: 16. The DNA of the CDR3 is TGTGCCAGCAGTTTATTCCCCGCCCAGGGGGCGACGATGGACACCATATATTTT. Protein sequence: CASSLFPAQGATMDTIYF.

The chain is built from TRBV3-1 (or the pseudogene TRBV3-2) and TRBJ1-3, with D unclear. The germline V gene has CDR1 LGHDT and CDR2 YNNKEL (reference sequence). The CDR3 length is 12 residues. The V end lost 2 bases, the J end lost 4 bases, and 3 bases lay between the germline ends. CDR3 sequence reads: CASSQSGNTIYF. CDR3 nucleotide sequence: TGTGCCAGCAGCCAATCGGGAAACACCATATATTTT.

The V and J genes are TRBV19 and TRBJ1-1; D is undetermined. Germline CDR1 and CDR2: LNHDA and SQIVND (reference sequence). The CDR3 sequence is 15 residues long. The V end was cut by 5 bases, the J end by 4 bases, with 17 bases between. CDR3 region: CASSLDYGVGTEAFF. As DNA, the CDR3 is TGTGCCAGTAGTCTGGATTACGGGGTGGGCACTGAAGCTTTCTTT.

This chain uses TRBV9 with TRBJ1-2, with TRBD1 matching 10 bases. The ends lost 0 bases at V and 7 bases at J; junction bases unmatched: 6. This CDR3 is 15 amino acids long. In germline, CDR1 is SGDLS, CDR2 YYNGEE. Here the CDR3 reads CASSVEGQGIGGYTF. The CDR3 nucleotides read TGTGCCAGCAGCGTAGAGGGACAGGGGATCGGTGGCTACACCTTC.

The chain recombines TRBV2 with TRBJ2-4; 9 nucleotides agree with TRBD1. Germline V gene data show CDR1 as SNHLY and CDR2 as FYNNEI. This CDR3 has 12 amino acids. Trimming removed 9 bases from V and 6 bases from J; junction bases left unmatched: 3. DNA for the CDR3: TGTGCCAGATCGGACAGGGGAAACATTCAGTACTTC. It translates to CARSDRGNIQYF.

This rearrangement joins TRBV27 to TRBJ1-5; tentative D call: TRBD1 (6 bases). The CDR3 extends over 13 amino acids. CDR1 is MNHEY, CDR2 SMNVEV, per germline (reference sequence). V was shortened by 5 bases and J by 6 bases, with 11 bases between the two germline ends. The CDR3 reads CASSPQGIQPQHF. CDR3 nucleotide sequence: TGTGCCAGCAGTCCGCAGGGGATTCAGCCCCAGCATTTT.

The V and J genes are TRBV27 and TRBJ1-1, with D perhaps matching TRBD1 (6 bases). This CDR3 has 13 residues. CDR1 is MNHEY and CDR2 is SMNVEV in the germline V gene (reference sequence). Deletions cut 6 bases from V and 5 bases from J, with 13 bases between. CDR3 protein: CASRDWGRTEAFF. Here the CDR3 DNA reads TGTGCCAGCAGGGACTGGGGGCGGACTGAAGCTTTCTTT.

This clone came up a few times. The genes are TRBV7-2 and TRBJ2-7; 10 bases are a match to TRBD2. J gave up 0 bases and V 5 bases, and 4 bases lay outside the gene matches. CDR3 size: 15 residues. Germline loops: CDR1 SGHTA, CDR2 FQGNSA. CDR3 sequence reads: CASSPRTSGSYEQYF. CDR3 nucleotides: TGTGCCAGCAGCCCCCGGACTAGCGGCTCCTACGAGCAGTACTTC.